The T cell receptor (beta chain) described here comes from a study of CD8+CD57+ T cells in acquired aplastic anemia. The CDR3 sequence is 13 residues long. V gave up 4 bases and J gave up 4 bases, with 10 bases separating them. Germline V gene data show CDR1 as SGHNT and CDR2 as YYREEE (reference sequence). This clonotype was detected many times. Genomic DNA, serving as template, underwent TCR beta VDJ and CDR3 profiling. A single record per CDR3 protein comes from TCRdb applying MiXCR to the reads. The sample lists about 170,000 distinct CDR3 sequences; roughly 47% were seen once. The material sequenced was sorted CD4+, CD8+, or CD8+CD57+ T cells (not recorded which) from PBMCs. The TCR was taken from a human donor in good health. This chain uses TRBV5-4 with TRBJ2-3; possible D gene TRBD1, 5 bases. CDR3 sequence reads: CASSTQGADTQYF. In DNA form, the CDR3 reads TGTGCCAGCAGCACCCAGGGCGCAGATACGCAGTATTTT. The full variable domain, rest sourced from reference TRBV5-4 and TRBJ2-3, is ETGVTQSPTHLIKTRGQQVTLRCSSQSGHNTVSWYQQALGQGPQFIFQYYREEENGRGNFPPRFSGLQFPNYSSELNVNALELDDSALYLCASSTQGADTQYFGPGTRLTVL.